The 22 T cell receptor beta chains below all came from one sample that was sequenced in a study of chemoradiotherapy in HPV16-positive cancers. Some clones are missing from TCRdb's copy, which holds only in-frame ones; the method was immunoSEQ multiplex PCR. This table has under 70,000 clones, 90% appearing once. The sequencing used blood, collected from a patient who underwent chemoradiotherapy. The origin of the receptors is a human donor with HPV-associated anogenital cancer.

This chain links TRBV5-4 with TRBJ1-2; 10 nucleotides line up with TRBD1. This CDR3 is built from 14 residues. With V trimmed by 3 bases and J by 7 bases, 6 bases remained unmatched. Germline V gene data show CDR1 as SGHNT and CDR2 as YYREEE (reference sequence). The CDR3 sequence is CASSSPGQGFGYTF. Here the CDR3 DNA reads TGTGCCAGCAGCTCCCCGGGACAGGGGTTTGGCTACACCTTC.

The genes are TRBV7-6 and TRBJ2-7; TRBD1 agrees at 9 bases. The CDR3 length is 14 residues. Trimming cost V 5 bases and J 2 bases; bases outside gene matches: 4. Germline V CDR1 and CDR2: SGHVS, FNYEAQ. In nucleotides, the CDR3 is TGTGCCAGCAGCCCCCGGACAGGGGCCTACGAGCAGTACTTC. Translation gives CASSPRTGAYEQYF.

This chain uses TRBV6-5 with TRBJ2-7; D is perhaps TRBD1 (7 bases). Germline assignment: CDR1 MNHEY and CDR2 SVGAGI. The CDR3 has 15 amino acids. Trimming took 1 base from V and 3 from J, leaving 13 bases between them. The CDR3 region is CASSYWSGGRYEQYF. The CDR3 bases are TGTGCCAGCAGTTACTGGTCAGGGGGGCGCTACGAGCAGTACTTC.

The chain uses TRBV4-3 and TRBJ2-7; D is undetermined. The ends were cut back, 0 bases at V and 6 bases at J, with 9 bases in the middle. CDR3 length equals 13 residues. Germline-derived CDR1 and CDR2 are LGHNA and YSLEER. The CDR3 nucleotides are TGCGCCAGCAGCCAAGATCTGGGTGGCGAGCAGTACTTC. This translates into CASSQDLGGEQYF.

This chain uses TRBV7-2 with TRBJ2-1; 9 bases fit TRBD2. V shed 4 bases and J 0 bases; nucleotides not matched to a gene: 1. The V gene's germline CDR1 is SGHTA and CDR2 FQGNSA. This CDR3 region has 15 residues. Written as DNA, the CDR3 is TGTGCCAGCAGCTCTAGCGGGACCTCCTACAATGAGCAGTTCTTC. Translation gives CASSSSGTSYNEQFF.

The CDR3 spells CASRKDGTYEQYF. The CDR3 DNA is TGTGCCAGCAGGAAAGACGGGACCTACGAGCAGTACTTC. This sequence joins TRBV7-2 and TRBJ2-7, with D perhaps matching TRBD2 (5 bases). Trimming stripped 6 bases from V and 2 bases from J, with 11 bases between. CDR3 length: 13 amino acids. Germline lookup yields CDR1 SGHTA and CDR2 FQGNSA.

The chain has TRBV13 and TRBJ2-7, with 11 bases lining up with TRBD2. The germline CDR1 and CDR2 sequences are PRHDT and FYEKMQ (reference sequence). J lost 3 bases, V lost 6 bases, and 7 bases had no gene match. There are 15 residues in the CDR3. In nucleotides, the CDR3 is TGTGCCAGCAGGAGGGGGACTAGCGGACTCTACGAGCAGTACTTC. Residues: CASRRGTSGLYEQYF.

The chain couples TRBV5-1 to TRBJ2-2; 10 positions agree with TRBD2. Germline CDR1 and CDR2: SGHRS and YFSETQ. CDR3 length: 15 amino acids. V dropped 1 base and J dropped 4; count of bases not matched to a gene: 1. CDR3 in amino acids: CASSLSGRGTGELFF. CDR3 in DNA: TGCGCCAGCAGCTTGAGCGGGAGGGGCACCGGGGAGCTGTTTTTT.

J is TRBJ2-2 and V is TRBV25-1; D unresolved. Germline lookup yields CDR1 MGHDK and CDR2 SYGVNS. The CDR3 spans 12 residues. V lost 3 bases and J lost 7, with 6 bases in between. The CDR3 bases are TGTGCCAGCAGTGAGCACCGCGGGGAGCTGTTTTTT. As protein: CASSEHRGELFF.

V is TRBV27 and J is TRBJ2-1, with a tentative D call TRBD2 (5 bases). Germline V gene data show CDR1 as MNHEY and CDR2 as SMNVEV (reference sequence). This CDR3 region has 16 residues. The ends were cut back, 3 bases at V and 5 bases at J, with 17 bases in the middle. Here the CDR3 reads CASSFLVGGLNNEQFF. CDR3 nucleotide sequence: TGTGCCAGCAGTTTCCTCGTCGGAGGTCTTAACAATGAGCAGTTCTTC.

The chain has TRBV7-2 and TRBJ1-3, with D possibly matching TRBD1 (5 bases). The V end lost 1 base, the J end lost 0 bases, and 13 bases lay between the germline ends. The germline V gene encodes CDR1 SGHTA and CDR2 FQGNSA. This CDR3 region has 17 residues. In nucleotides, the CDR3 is TGTGCCAGCAGCTTAGTTACGGCAGGGAACTCTGGAAACACCATATATTTT. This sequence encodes CASSLVTAGNSGNTIYF.

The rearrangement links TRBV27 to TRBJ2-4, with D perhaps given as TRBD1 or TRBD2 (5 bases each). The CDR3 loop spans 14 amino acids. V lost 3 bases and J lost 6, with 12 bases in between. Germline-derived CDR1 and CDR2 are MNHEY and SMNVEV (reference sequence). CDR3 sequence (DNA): TGTGCCAGCAGTTTCGGGACCGGCGGAAACATTCAGTACTTC. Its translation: CASSFGTGGNIQYF.

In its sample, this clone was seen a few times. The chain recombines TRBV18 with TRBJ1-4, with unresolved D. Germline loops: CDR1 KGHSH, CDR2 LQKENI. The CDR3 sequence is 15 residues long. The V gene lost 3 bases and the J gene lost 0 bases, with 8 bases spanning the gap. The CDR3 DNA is TGTGCCAGCTCACCCCAAACCACAACTAATGAAAAACTGTTTTTT. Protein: CASSPQTTTNEKLFF.

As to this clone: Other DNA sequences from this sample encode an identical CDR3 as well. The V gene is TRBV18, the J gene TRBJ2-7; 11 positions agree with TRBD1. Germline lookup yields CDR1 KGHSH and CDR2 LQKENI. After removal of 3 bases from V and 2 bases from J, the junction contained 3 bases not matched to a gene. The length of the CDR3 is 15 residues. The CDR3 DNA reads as TGTGCCAGCTCACCCCCGGGACAGGGGGCCTACGAGCAGTACTTC. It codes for CASSPPGQGAYEQYF.

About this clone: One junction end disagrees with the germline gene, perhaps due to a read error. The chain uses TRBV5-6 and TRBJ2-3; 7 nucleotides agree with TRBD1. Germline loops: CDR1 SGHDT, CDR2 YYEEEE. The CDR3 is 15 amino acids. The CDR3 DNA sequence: TGTGCCAGCAGCTTGGTAGGGGGCGGAACAGATACACAGTATTTT. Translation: CASSLVGGGTDTQYF.

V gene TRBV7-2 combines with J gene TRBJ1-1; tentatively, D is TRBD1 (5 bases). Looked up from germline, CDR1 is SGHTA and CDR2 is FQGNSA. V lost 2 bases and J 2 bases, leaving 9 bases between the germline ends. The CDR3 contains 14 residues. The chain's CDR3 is CASSLTGGNTEAFF. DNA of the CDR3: TGTGCCAGCAGCTTAACAGGTGGCAACACTGAAGCTTTCTTT.

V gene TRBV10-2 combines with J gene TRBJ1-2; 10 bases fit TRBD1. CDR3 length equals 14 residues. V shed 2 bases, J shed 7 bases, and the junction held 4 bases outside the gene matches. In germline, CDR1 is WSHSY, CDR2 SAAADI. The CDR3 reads CASSERGQGIGYTF. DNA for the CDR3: TGCGCCAGCAGTGAGAGGGGACAGGGGATTGGCTACACCTTC.

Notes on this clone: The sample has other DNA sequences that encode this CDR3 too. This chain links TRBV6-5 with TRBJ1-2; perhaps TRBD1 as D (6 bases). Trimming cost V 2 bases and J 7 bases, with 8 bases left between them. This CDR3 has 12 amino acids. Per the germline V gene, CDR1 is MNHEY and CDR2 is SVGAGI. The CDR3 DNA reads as TGTGCCAGCAGTTACAGGGGGTCTGGCTACACCTTC. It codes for CASSYRGSGYTF.

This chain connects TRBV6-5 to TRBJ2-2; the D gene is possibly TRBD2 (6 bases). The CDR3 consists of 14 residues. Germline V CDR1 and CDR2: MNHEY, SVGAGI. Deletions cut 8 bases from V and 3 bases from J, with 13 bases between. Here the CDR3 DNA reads TGTGCCAGCCGAAGGAGCGGGTACACCGGGGAGCTGTTTTTT. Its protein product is CASRRSGYTGELFF.

The CDR3 loop is CASSPGTGLEKLFF. The CDR3 DNA reads as TGTGCCAGCAGCCCCGGGACAGGGTTAGAAAAACTGTTTTTT. The chain recombines TRBV7-9 with TRBJ1-4, with 9 bases that match TRBD1. Germline V lookup: CDR1 SEHNR, CDR2 FQNEAQ (reference sequence). The ends lost 5 bases at V and 8 bases at J; junction bases unmatched: 6. CDR3 length: 14 residues.

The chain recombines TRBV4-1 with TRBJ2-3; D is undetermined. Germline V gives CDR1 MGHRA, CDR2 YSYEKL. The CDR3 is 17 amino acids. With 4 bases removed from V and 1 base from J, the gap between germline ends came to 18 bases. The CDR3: CASSPNAWGKGTDTQYF. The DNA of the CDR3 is TGCGCCAGCAGCCCCAACGCATGGGGAAAGGGCACAGATACGCAGTATTTT.

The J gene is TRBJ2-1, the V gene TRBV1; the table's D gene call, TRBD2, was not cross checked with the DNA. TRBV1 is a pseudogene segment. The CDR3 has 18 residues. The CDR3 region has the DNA TGCACCAGCAGCCAAACATCCCTCCGGCTAGCGCTTTACAATGAGCAGTTCTTC. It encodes CTSSQTSLRLALYNEQFF.